This TCR beta chain emerged from a study of T cell repertoires in cytomegalovirus infection. Overall study context: In public TCR beta signatures, there were indications of both CMV infection and matching HLA type.

Study conclusions and caveats: CMV-specific TCR beta clonotypes restricted by HLA-C were the ones dominating the ex vivo response. Summed public TCR beta family frequency identified CMV carriers bearing the relevant HLA.

This clonotype appeared many times. Its cognate antigen is unknown. The germline CDR1 and CDR2 sequences are SQVTM and ANQGSEA. The V segment lost 3 bases and the J segment 3 bases; nucleotides outside the gene matches: 8. The length of the CDR3 is 16 residues. One entry per CDR3 protein, called by TCRdb with MiXCR from the reads. The sample contains approximately 100,000 distinct CDR3 sequences, 23% of which appear only once. The chain uses TRBV29-1 and TRBJ2-7; 13 bases map to TRBD2. Sample: CD8+ T cells from PBMCs. The source of this sequence is a human donor in good health (CMV status not recorded). Some clones in this sample may be carry-over from other donors' samples. CDR3 region: CSVDGTSGTPSYEQYF. The DNA of the CDR3 is TGCAGCGTTGACGGGACTAGCGGGACCCCAAGCTACGAGCAGTACTTC.